Below, one T cell receptor (beta chain) is given with its context. This entry belongs to a study of cytomegalovirus exposure and HLA in healthy donors. 13 Jbeta primers and 60 Vbeta primers were used for the PCR. TCRdb's table, derived via immunoSEQ multiplex PCR, lists solely in-frame clones and lacks some. This repertoire comprises approximately 140,000 clones; its ten largest clones make up approximately 2%. This CDR3 contains 14 residues. V was pared by 5 bases and J by 7 bases, with 6 bases of the junction left unmatched. CDR1 and CDR2 (germline): SGHAT, FQNNGV. The clonotype originates from a woman aged 18-35 years in good health and CMV-seronegative. J is TRBJ2-1 and V is TRBV11-2; TRBD1 aligns across 9 bases. Source material: PBMCs. Written as DNA, the CDR3 is TGTGCCAGCAGCATCACGACAGGGGGGAATGAGCAGTTCTTC. It codes for CASSITTGGNEQFF.